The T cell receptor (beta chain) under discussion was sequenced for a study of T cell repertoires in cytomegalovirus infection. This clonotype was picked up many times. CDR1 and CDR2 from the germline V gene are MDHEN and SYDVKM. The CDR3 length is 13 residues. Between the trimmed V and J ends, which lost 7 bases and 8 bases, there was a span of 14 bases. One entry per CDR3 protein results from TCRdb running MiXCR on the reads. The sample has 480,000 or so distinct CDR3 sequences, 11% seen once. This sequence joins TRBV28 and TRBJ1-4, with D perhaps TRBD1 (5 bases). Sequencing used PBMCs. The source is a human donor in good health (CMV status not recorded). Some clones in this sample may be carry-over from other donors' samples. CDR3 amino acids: CASTQLGVEKLFF. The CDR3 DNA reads TGTGCCAGCACGCAGTTGGGGGTGGAAAAACTGTTTTTT.